This entry describes one T cell receptor beta chain. Clones were read by immunoSEQ multiplex PCR, and TCRdb kept only the in-frame ones, dropping some. The top ten hold 1.5% to 2.5% of the sample, which has 330,000 or so clones, roughly 86% seen once. This specimen comes from a study of blood T cell repertoires in COVID-19. Study-wide context: What the recovered Cohort 3 donors had was two negative PCRs, clearance, or symptom resolution. The study drew acute and convalescent COVID-19 samples from the United States, Italy and Spain.

The CDR3 spans 15 residues. Trimming took 1 base from V and 2 from J, leaving 10 bases between them. Germline-derived CDR1 and CDR2 are SGHVS and FQNEAQ. Assignments of participants to cohorts depended upon their own reported clinical history. The clonotype originates from a man in his forties in a cohort exposed to, infected with or recovered from COVID-19 (not recorded which). Sequencing was carried out using PBMCs or T cells enriched from blood (not recorded which). V usage is TRBV7-8 and J usage is TRBJ2-3; D is perhaps TRBD1 (5 bases). The CDR3 sequence: CASSLGGQYTDTQYF. CDR3 in DNA: TGTGCCAGCAGCTTAGGCGGACAATACACAGATACGCAGTATTTT.